This T cell receptor (beta chain) appears in the sequencing data of a study of technical replicates of blood from several donors. Assay used: immunoSEQ multiplex PCR; TCRdb lists only in-frame clones, some missing. The table records roughly 80,000 clones, around nine tenths of them present only once. The V and J ends lost 1 base and 2 bases respectively, with 17 bases between them. Looked up from germline, CDR1 is MNHEY and CDR2 is SMNVEV (reference sequence). There are 17 residues in the CDR3. This chain joins TRBV27 and TRBJ1-1, with D tentatively TRBD1 (6 bases). Sequenced material: T cells isolated from PBMCs. This sequence originates from a human donor in good health. CDR3 sequence (DNA): TGTGCCAGCAGTTTATTATCACCCCAGGGGAGAAACACTGAAGCTTTCTTT. It yields the protein CASSLLSPQGRNTEAFF.